A selection of T cell receptor beta chains follows, all from one sample in a study of T cells in localized non-small cell lung cancer. The method was immunoSEQ multiplex PCR; TCRdb's version includes in-frame clones alone and lacks a portion of them. The sample lists about 77,000 clones, 88% seen once, with 20% to 25% in the top ten. Material: peripheral blood, obtained before any cancer treatment. The source is a woman aged 35-70 years with stage I squamous cell lung carcinoma. The CDR3 runs from the conserved cysteine through the conserved F or W. A D gene is named only where the DNA matches it firmly. The size entry is marked missing in some rows and otherwise reads once, few, many or a size class.

TRBV2	TRBD2	TRBJ2-1	NA	TGTGCCAGCAGTGAGCCTAGCGGGGGGCTTACAATCTCCTACAATGAGCAGTTCTTC	CASSEPSGGLTISYNEQFF
TRBV5-6	NA	TRBJ1-1	NA	TGTGCCAGCACCCGGACAGTGGTGAACACTGAAGCTTTCTTT	CASTRTVVNTEAFF
TRBV5-4	NA	TRBJ1-2	NA	TGTGCCAGCAGCTCCGACGGATCCTATGGCTACACCTTC	CASSSDGSYGYTF
TRBV15	TRBD1	TRBJ1-4	NA	TGTGCCACCAGCAGAGAAGGGGGCCATGAAAAACTGTTTTTT	CATSREGGHEKLFF
TRBV11-2	NA	TRBJ2-2	NA	TGTGCCAGCACCTTTTGGGGAGAGGGGCGAGGGGAGCTGTTTTTT	CASTFWGEGRGELFF
TRBV5-8	NA	TRBJ1-2	NA	TGTGCCAGCAGCTTGGGGCGGGACAACTATGGCTACACCTTC	CASSLGRDNYGYTF
TRBV29-1	NA	TRBJ1-2	NA	TGCAGCGTTGAAGATTTTAGCACAGGAGGCTATGGCTACACCTTC	CSVEDFSTGGYGYTF
TRBV5-4	NA	TRBJ1-1	NA	TGTGCCAGCAGCTTTGGGGGGGCTCAAAACACTGAAGCTTTCTTT	CASSFGGAQNTEAFF
TRBV19	NA	TRBJ2-1	NA	TGTGCCAGTAGTGTCGGCTACAATGAGCAGTTCTTC	CASSVGYNEQFF
TRBV5-8	NA	TRBJ2-7	NA	TGTGCCAGCAGCTTGGCTGGTAGCAGCGGGCCCGCCTACGAGCAGTACTTC	CASSLAGSSGPAYEQYF
TRBV19	TRBD1	TRBJ1-6	NA	TGTGCCAGTAGTATTGGACAGGGAGTCAATTCACCCCTCCACTTT	CASSIGQGVNSPLHF
TRBV5-8	NA	TRBJ2-7	NA	TGTGCCAGCAGCTTCCGGGACAAATACGAGCAGTACTTC	CASSFRDKYEQYF
TRBV30	NA	TRBJ2-3	NA	TGTGCCTGGAGGAGGGCCGCGAGTACAGATACGCAGTATTTT	CAWRRAASTDTQYF
TRBV7-3	NA	TRBJ2-5	NA	TGTGCCAGCAGCTTAAGAGCGGGTTGGGAAGAGACCCAGTACTTC	CASSLRAGWEETQYF
TRBV15	NA	TRBJ1-4	NA	TGTGCCACCAGCAGTCTAACAGGGAGTAAGGCAACTAATGAAAAACTGTTTTTT	CATSSLTGSKATNEKLFF
TRBV5-1	NA	TRBJ1-1	NA	TGCGCCAGCAGCTTGTCCAGGGCCACCTCCTCTGAAGCTTTCTTT	CASSLSRATSSEAFF
TRBV28	NA	TRBJ1-6	NA	TGTGCCAGCAGTATCCGAGACGGGGGGAATTCACCCCTCCACTTT	CASSIRDGGNSPLHF
TRBV5-5	TRBD2	TRBJ2-6	NA	TGTGCCAGCAGCTTCCGGGGGGGCCAGACCGCGTCTGGGGCCAACGTCCTGACTTTC	CASSFRGGQTASGANVLTF
TRBV5-1	NA	TRBJ1-1	NA	TGCGCCAGCAGCTTGGGGAGGGTCGGTGCCGTAGCTTTCTTT	CASSLGRVGAVAFF
TRBV10-3	NA	TRBJ1-1	once	TGTGCCATCAGTGTAAAGGGACCGGACACTGAAGCTTTCTTT	CAISVKGPDTEAFF
TRBV2	NA	TRBJ2-1	NA	TGTGCCAGCAAAAGAGACCATTACAATGAGCAGTTCTTC	CASKRDHYNEQFF
TRBV9	NA	TRBJ1-2	NA	TGTGCCAGCAGTTTCCGGGACAATAACTATGGCTACACCTTC	CASSFRDNNYGYTF
TRBV6-1	TRBD1	TRBJ2-5	NA	TGTGCCAGCAGAGGAGGACAGGGAGCGAAGACCCAGTACTTC	CASRGGQGAKTQYF
TRBV11-3	NA	TRBJ2-7	NA	TGTGCCAGCAGCTTCGGGGACACCTACGAGCAGTACTTC	CASSFGDTYEQYF
TRBV19	NA	TRBJ1-6	NA	TGTGCCAGTAGCTCAGGGTTGGAGAATTCACCCCTCCACTTT	CASSSGLENSPLHF
TRBV6-5	TRBD1	TRBJ2-3	NA	TGTGCCAGCAGCCGATGGACAGGAGTAACAGATACGCAGTATTTT	CASSRWTGVTDTQYF
TRBV4-2	NA	TRBJ1-1	NA	TGTGCCAGCAGCCAAGTGGGGGTGAACACTGAAGCTTTCTTT	CASSQVGVNTEAFF
TRBV15	NA	TRBJ2-2	NA	TGTGCCACCAGCAGGGGGGGGCGTCCGTTCACCGGGGAGCTGTTTTTT	CATSRGGRPFTGELFF
TRBV6-1	TRBD2	TRBJ2-3	NA	TGTGCCAGCAGTGAGTCCATAGCGGGGGCTACCACAGATACGCAGTATTTT	CASSESIAGATTDTQYF
TRBV27	NA	TRBJ2-2	NA	TGTGCCAGCAGTTTAAAGGGGAACCCAAACACCGGGGAGCTGTTTTTT	CASSLKGNPNTGELFF
TRBV6-4	NA	TRBJ1-1	NA	TGTGCCAGCAGTGACTCCGGTGGGGGGGGGCTGGTCACTGAAGCTTTCTTT	CASSDSGGGGLVTEAFF
TRBV5-1	TRBD1	TRBJ2-1	NA	TGCGCCAGCAGCCCCAATCCAGGGGGCCAGAATGAGCAGTTCTTC	CASSPNPGGQNEQFF
TRBV6-1	TRBD1	TRBJ1-4	once	TGTGCCAGCAGTCGTGGGACAGGGGAAAAACTGTTTTTT	CASSRGTGEKLFF
TRBV28	NA	TRBJ1-6	NA	TGTGCCAGCAGTAATAAATGGGGGGGGAATTCACCCCTCCACTTT	CASSNKWGGNSPLHF
TRBV5-1	NA	TRBJ1-1	NA	TGCGCCAGCAGCTTGTCAACCCACCCGAACACTGAAGCTTTCTTT	CASSLSTHPNTEAFF
TRBV29-1	NA	TRBJ1-2	NA	TGCAGGAGGGATGGGTGTAGAGACTATGGCTACACCTTC	CRRDGCRDYGYTF
TRBV10-2	TRBD1	TRBJ1-4	NA	TGCGCCAGTCGAGCTCTACCAGGGGGAAGGGGTGAAAAACTGTTTTTT	CASRALPGGRGEKLFF
TRBV10-1	NA	TRBJ2-7	NA	TGCGCCAGCAGTGACGTGGTCGACGAGCAGTACTTC	CASSDVVDEQYF
TRBV7-9	TRBD1	TRBJ1-6	once	TGTGCCAGCAGCTTAGCCGGGACAGGGGGCGCACCCCTCCACTTT	CASSLAGTGGAPLHF
TRBV5-1	TRBD2	TRBJ2-1	NA	TGCGCCAGCAGCTTCTCTCGGACTAGCAAAGGGGACAATGAGCAGTTCTTC	CASSFSRTSKGDNEQFF
TRBV7-3	TRBD2	TRBJ2-2	NA	TGTGCCAGCAGCCCTAATGGGGCGGGGGGCCCCACCGGGGAGCTGTTTTTT	CASSPNGAGGPTGELFF
TRBV7-2	TRBD1	TRBJ1-1	NA	TGTGCCAGCAGCGTCCAGGGGGCTTTCGCTGAAGCTTTCTTT	CASSVQGAFAEAFF
TRBV11-2	NA	TRBJ2-1	NA	TGTGCCAGCAGCTTAGGACAGGCGGTCGGTGAGCAGTTCTTC	CASSLGQAVGEQFF
TRBV5-8	NA	TRBJ1-1	NA	TGTGCCAGCAGCTTCCGTATGGGGGGCACTGAAGCTTTCTTT	CASSFRMGGTEAFF
TRBV9	NA	TRBJ2-1	few	TGTGCCAGCAGCGTAGGTGGGGGCGCCTACAATGAGCAGTTCTTC	CASSVGGGAYNEQFF
TRBV6-1	NA	TRBJ1-6	NA	TGTGCCAGCAGTGTTCGACAGCTAAGCTCCTATAATTCACCCCTCCACTTT	CASSVRQLSSYNSPLHF
TRBV7-8	NA	TRBJ1-5	NA	TGTGCCAGCAGCTTAACAGGGACGCAGCCCCAGCATTTT	CASSLTGTQPQHF
TRBV29-1	NA	TRBJ2-7	NA	TGCAGCGTTAAAGTGCAGGGTGGAAGTGAGCAGTACTTC	CSVKVQGGSEQYF
TRBV5-4	NA	TRBJ1-2	NA	TGTGCCAGCAGCCTGAATCGGGGGTTTACCTATGGCTACACCTTC	CASSLNRGFTYGYTF
TRBV9	TRBD2	TRBJ2-1	NA	TGTGCCAGCAGCCCCCAGGGGCGGGGGGGGTACAATGAGCAGTTCTTC	CASSPQGRGGYNEQFF
TRBV4-1	TRBD1	TRBJ1-1	NA	TGCGCCAGCACCAGACATGACAGGGGAATGAACACTGAAGCTTTCTTT	CASTRHDRGMNTEAFF
TRBV27	NA	TRBJ1-1	NA	TGTGCCAGCAGTTCCCCCAGGGAGATTGGAGCTTTCTTT	CASSSPREIGAFF
TRBV18	NA	TRBJ1-5	NA	TGTGCCAGCTCCCGGGACGGGAATCAGCCCCAGCATTTT	CASSRDGNQPQHF
TRBV6-6	TRBD1	TRBJ1-6	NA	TGTGCCAGCACCGCGGGACAGGGTTTTAATTCACCCCTCCACTTT	CASTAGQGFNSPLHF
TRBV7-2	TRBD1	TRBJ2-3	NA	TGTGCCAGCAGCTTACGTCGACAGGGTACGCAGTATTTT	CASSLRRQGTQYF